This T cell receptor beta chain is from a study of T cells in localized non-small cell lung cancer. Study-wide findings and caveats: It remains possible that heterogeneity exists, since only one tumor region was sequenced. Elevated circulating T cell density in blood was associated with longer overall survival. Adjacent uninvolved lung had the highest clonality, suggesting focused antigen responses.

Repertoires were generated with immunoSEQ multiplex PCR, while TCRdb's copy carries only in-frame clones and drops some. The sample consists of tens of thousands of clones, approximately 81% of them appearing once. About this clone: Its antigen remains unidentified.

The receptor was derived from a male donor at least 60 years old with stage II squamous cell lung carcinoma. The material sequenced was peripheral blood, taken before any cancer treatment.

CDR3 DNA sequence: TGTGCCTGGGCGGACCCCCAGGCCTCCTACGAGCAGTACTTC. Amino acid sequence: CAWADPQASYEQYF. This chain links TRBV2 with TRBJ2-7, with D hard to call. The CDR3 extends over 14 amino acids. Germline loops: CDR1 SNHLY, CDR2 FYNNEI. Between the trimmed V and J ends, which lost 11 bases and 0 bases, there was a span of 17 bases.